Listed below are T cell receptor beta chains from one sample, sequenced in a study of molecular identifiers for immune sequencing clone quantification. In TCRdb, the PCR reads were re-called with MiXCR into one record per CDR3 protein. Here the sample spans 63,000 or so distinct CDR3 sequences, less than 20% being singletons. The sample was naive CD8+ T cells from blood, with Jurkat cell RNA spiked in. Receptors originate from a human donor in good health. Some libraries in this study had Jurkat cell RNA spiked in. Both conserved end residues are part of each CDR3. The D gene is left open where the match is weak. Rows may omit the clone size; those that give it use once, few, many or a size class.

D gene	J gene	V gene	clone size	CDR3 protein	CDR3 DNA
TRBD2	TRBJ2-3	TRBV11-3	many	CASSLQVAGVATDTQYF	TGTGCCAGCAGCTTACAAGTAGCGGGAGTGGCCACAGATACGCAGTATTTT
.	TRBJ1-5	TRBV19	many	CASRSGLQPQHF	TGTGCCAGTAGGAGCGGGCTTCAGCCCCAGCATTTT
TRBD1	TRBJ2-7	TRBV10-2	many	CASSEPRTGIVEQYF	TGCGCCAGCAGTGAGCCACGGACAGGGATCGTCGAGCAGTACTTC
.	TRBJ1-1	TRBV28	many	CASSLYRGLATEAFF	TGTGCCAGCAGTTTATACCGGGGGCTGGCCACTGAAGCTTTCTTT
.	TRBJ2-3	TRBV27	.	CASSLRTPGTQYF	TGTGCCAGCAGCCTCAGGACGCCGGGTACGCAGTATTTT
.	TRBJ2-6	TRBV27	many	CASSLSLWETYSGANVLTF	TGTGCCAGCAGTTTATCGCTGTGGGAAACTTACTCTGGGGCCAACGTCCTGACTTTC
.	TRBJ1-2	TRBV7-9	many	CASSSFPQPGDYGYTF	TGTGCCAGCAGCTCCTTCCCCCAACCGGGGGACTATGGCTACACCTTC
.	TRBJ2-7	TRBV19	many	CASSMKTPYEQYF	TGTGCCAGTAGTATGAAGACGCCCTACGAGCAGTACTTC
.	TRBJ2-3	TRBV25-1	many	CASSEASFADTQYF	TGTGCCAGCAGTGAGGCAAGTTTTGCAGATACGCAGTATTTT
.	TRBJ2-5	TRBV5-1	once	CASIPIPDRLETQYF	TGCGCCAGCATCCCGATTCCAGACCGACTAGAGACCCAGTACTTC
TRBD1	TRBJ1-2	TRBV14	many	CASSRLGQIYTF	TGTGCCAGCAGCCGCCTGGGACAGATCTACACCTTC
TRBD1	TRBJ2-5	TRBV7-9	many	CASSLVVQGMWETQYF	TGTGCCAGCAGCTTAGTAGTACAGGGGATGTGGGAGACCCAGTACTTC
TRBD2	TRBJ2-7	TRBV2	many	CASSVPGLGDEQYF	TGTGCCAGCAGCGTCCCGGGACTAGGAGACGAGCAGTACTTC
.	TRBJ2-1	TRBV4-1	many	CASSQVLGEQFF	TGCGCCAGCAGCCAAGTTTTAGGTGAGCAGTTCTTC
.	TRBJ1-1	TRBV10-3	few	CAISDSTGFMNTEAFF	TGTGCCATCAGTGATTCGACAGGTTTTATGAACACTGAAGCTTTCTTT
.	TRBJ2-6	TRBV25-1	many	CASSELYGEITSGANVLTF	TGTGCCAGCAGTGAATTATACGGGGAAATCACCTCTGGGGCCAACGTCCTGACTTTC
TRBD1	TRBJ2-1	TRBV2	.	CASSEAPTGGNEQFF	TGTGCCAGCAGTGAAGCACCGACAGGGGGCAATGAGCAGTTCTTC
TRBD2	TRBJ2-1	TRBV19	.	CASSKTSGRFNIDEQFF	TGTGCCAGTAGCAAGACTAGCGGGAGGTTTAATATCGATGAGCAGTTCTTC
.	TRBJ2-1	TRBV12-3/TRBV12-4	.	CASSPTEGLARGQFF	TGTGCCAGCAGTCCTACGGAGGGGCTAGCCCGTGGGCAGTTCTTC
.	TRBJ2-7	TRBV4-2	many	CASSQEAGQLTYEQYF	TGTGCCAGCAGCCAGGAAGCGGGTCAACTTACCTACGAGCAGTACTTC
TRBD2	TRBJ2-1	TRBV4-1	many	CASRGAGVGDEQFF	TGCGCCAGCAGAGGAGCGGGAGTAGGCGATGAGCAGTTCTTC
.	TRBJ2-6	TRBV19	many	CASSNWGANVLTF	TGTGCCAGTAGTAACTGGGGGGCCAACGTCCTGACTTTC
.	TRBJ2-5	TRBV28	few	CASSTGDKGPPETQYF	TGTGCCAGCAGTACCGGGGACAAGGGACCCCCAGAGACCCAGTACTTC
.	TRBJ2-2	TRBV27	many	CASSFYTGELFF	TGTGCCAGCAGCTTCTACACCGGGGAGCTGTTTTTT
.	TRBJ2-2	TRBV21-1	.	CASGPGTSGSRGTGELFF	TGTGCCAGCGGACCTGGGACTAGCGGGAGTCGCGGCACCGGGGAGCTGTTTTTT
.	TRBJ2-3	TRBV11-2	many	CASSLVGGLPLADTQYF	TGTGCCAGCAGCTTAGTAGGGGGACTCCCGCTGGCAGATACGCAGTATTTT
.	TRBJ1-5	TRBV27	many	CASGGRSSNQPQHF	TGTGCCAGCGGCGGTAGGTCGAGCAATCAGCCCCAGCATTTT
.	TRBJ2-1	TRBV7-9	few	CASSLASRQYNEQFF	TGTGCCAGCAGCTTAGCTTCGCGGCAGTACAATGAGCAGTTCTTC
TRBD2	TRBJ2-7	TRBV5-1	many	CASRYSGSPEQYF	TGCGCCAGCAGATATAGCGGGAGTCCCGAGCAGTACTTC
TRBD1	TRBJ2-2	TRBV7-9	many	CASQGENTGELFF	TGTGCCAGCCAGGGGGAGAACACCGGGGAGCTGTTTTTT
TRBD2	TRBJ2-3	TRBV19	few	CASSTGTSGDTQYF	TGTGCCAGTAGTACCGGGACTAGCGGAGATACGCAGTATTTT
TRBD2	TRBJ2-6	TRBV10-2	many	CASSDTGGAGANVLTF	TGCGCCAGCAGTGATACGGGAGGGGCTGGGGCCAACGTCCTGACTTTC
.	TRBJ2-1	TRBV13	.	CASSSGSPNEQFF	TGTGCCAGCAGCTCCGGGTCTCCCAATGAGCAGTTCTTC
.	TRBJ2-1	TRBV12-3/TRBV12-4	.	CASSLLDSSNEQFF	TGTGCCAGCAGTTTATTGGACTCTTCCAATGAGCAGTTCTTC
.	TRBJ2-2	TRBV11-2	many	CASSLISPTGELFF	TGTGCCAGCAGCTTAATTTCGCCCACCGGGGAGCTGTTTTTT
TRBD2	TRBJ2-7	TRBV6-1	few	CASSSGLAGDNEQYF	TGTGCCAGCAGCTCGGGACTAGCGGGAGATAACGAGCAGTACTTC
.	TRBJ2-7	TRBV12-3/TRBV12-4	.	CASSFAITLDEQYF	TGTGCCAGCAGTTTTGCTATAACCCTGGACGAGCAGTACTTC
.	TRBJ2-3	TRBV24-1	few	CATSDPFVRGSDTQYF	TGTGCCACCAGTGATCCGTTTGTACGGGGGTCAGATACGCAGTATTTT
.	TRBJ2-2	TRBV20-1	many	CSADRVVGELFF	TGCAGTGCTGATAGAGTTGTCGGGGAGCTGTTTTTT
.	TRBJ1-4	TRBV7-8	once	CASSLDDGGGFREKLFF	TGTGCCAGCAGCTTAGATGACGGCGGGGGATTTAGGGAAAAACTGTTTTTT
.	TRBJ2-1	TRBV12-3/TRBV12-4	.	CASSTGSNQGNEQFF	TGTGCCAGCAGTACTGGGTCCAATCAGGGCAATGAGCAGTTCTTC
.	TRBJ1-1	TRBV27	many	CASRVNTEAFF	TGTGCCAGCAGGGTGAACACTGAAGCTTTCTTT
.	TRBJ2-1	TRBV7-2	many	CASSSVQNSYNEQFF	TGTGCCAGCAGCTCCGTCCAGAACTCCTACAATGAGCAGTTCTTC
.	TRBJ2-7	TRBV5-1	few	CASSFTETGRTYEQYF	TGCGCCAGCAGCTTTACCGAGACAGGGAGGACCTACGAGCAGTACTTC
TRBD2	TRBJ2-7	TRBV20-1	many	CSARAWTSGTYEQYF	TGCAGTGCTAGAGCTTGGACTAGCGGGACCTACGAGCAGTACTTC
.	TRBJ1-2	TRBV5-5	many	CASNPWGVFDGYTF	TGTGCCAGCAACCCCTGGGGGGTCTTCGATGGCTACACCTTC
.	TRBJ2-7	TRBV28	many	CASSLRGSPVDEQYF	TGTGCCAGCAGTTTAAGGGGTTCCCCCGTAGACGAGCAGTACTTC